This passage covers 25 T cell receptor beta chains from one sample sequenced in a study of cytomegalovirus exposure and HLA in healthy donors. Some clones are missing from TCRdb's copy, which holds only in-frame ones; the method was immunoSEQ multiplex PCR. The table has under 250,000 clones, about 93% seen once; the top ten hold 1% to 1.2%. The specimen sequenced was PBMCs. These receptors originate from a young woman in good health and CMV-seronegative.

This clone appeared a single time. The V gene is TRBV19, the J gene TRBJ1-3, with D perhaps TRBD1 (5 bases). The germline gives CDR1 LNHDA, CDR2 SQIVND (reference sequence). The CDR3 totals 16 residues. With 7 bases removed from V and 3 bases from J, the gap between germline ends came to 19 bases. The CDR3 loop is CASTLRMGTLGNTIYF. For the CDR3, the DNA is TGTGCCAGTACCCTGCGTATGGGGACTCTTGGAAACACCATATATTTT.

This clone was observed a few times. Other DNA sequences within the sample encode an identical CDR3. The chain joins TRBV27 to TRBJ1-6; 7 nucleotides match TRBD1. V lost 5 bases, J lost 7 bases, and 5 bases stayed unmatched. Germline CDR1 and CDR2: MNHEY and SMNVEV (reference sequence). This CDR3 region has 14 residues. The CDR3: CASSPRQGNSPLHF. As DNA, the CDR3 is TGTGCCAGCAGTCCTCGACAGGGAAATTCACCCCTCCACTTT.

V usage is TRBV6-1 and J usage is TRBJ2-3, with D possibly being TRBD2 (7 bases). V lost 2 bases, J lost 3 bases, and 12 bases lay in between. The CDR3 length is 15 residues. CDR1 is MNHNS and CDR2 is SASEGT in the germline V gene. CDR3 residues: CASSESGGRTDTQYF. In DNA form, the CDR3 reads TGTGCCAGCAGTGAATCGGGGGGCCGGACAGATACGCAGTATTTT.

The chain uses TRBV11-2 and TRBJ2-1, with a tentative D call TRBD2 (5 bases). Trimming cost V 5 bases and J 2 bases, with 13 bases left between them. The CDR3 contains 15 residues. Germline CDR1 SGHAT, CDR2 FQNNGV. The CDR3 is CASSNGLSTYNEQFF. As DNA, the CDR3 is TGTGCCAGCAGCAACGGACTTTCCACCTACAATGAGCAGTTCTTC.

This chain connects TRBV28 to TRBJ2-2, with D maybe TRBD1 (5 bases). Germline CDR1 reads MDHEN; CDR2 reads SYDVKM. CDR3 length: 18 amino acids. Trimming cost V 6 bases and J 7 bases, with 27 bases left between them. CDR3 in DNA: TGTGCCAGCAGAAATACGTTGGTACAGGCTTATGGTCGCGGGGAGCTGTTTTTT. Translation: CASRNTLVQAYGRGELFF.

This chain's CDR3 is CASSQGGLAGYEQYF. The DNA for the CDR3 is TGTGCCAGCAGCCAAGGGGGACTAGCGGGATATGAGCAGTACTTC. V usage is TRBV11-3 and J usage is TRBJ2-7; 13 bases fit TRBD2. Germline V gene lookup returns CDR1 SGHNT and CDR2 YENEEA. The junction had 8 bases not matched to a gene; V was cut back by 5 bases and J by 7 bases. This CDR3 contains 15 residues.

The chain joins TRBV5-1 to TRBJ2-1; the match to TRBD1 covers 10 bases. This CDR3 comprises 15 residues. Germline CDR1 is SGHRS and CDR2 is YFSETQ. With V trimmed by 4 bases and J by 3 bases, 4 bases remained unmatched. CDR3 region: CASSRGQGFYNEQFF. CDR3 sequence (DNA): TGCGCCAGCAGCCGGGGACAGGGGTTCTACAATGAGCAGTTCTTC.

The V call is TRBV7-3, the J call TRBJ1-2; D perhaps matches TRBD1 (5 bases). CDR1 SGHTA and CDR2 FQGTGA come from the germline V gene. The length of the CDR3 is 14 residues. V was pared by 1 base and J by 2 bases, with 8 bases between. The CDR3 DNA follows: TGTGCCAGCAGCTTAATCCCAGGGAACTATGGCTACACCTTC. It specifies CASSLIPGNYGYTF.

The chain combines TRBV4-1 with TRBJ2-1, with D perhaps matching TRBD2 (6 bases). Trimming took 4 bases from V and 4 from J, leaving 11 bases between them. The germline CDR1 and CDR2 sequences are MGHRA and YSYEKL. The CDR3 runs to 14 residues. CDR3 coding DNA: TGCGCCAGCAGCCGATCGGAGGGGTACAATGAGCAGTTCTTC. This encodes CASSRSEGYNEQFF.

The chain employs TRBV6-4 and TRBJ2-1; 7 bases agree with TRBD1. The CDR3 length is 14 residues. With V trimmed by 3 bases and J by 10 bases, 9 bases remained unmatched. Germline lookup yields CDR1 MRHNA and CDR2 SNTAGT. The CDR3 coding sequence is TGTGCCAGCAGTGAGGGCTACCACAGGGGCGAGCAGTTCTTC. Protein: CASSEGYHRGEQFF.

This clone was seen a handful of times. The CDR3 spells CASSLGTSGMSEQFF. As DNA, the CDR3 is TGCGCCAGCAGCTTGGGGACTAGCGGGATGAGTGAGCAGTTCTTC. The rearrangement links TRBV5-1 to TRBJ2-1; the match to TRBD2 covers 12 bases. V trimming: 0 bases; J trimming: 9 bases; junction bases outside the gene matches: 4. Germline V gives CDR1 SGHRS, CDR2 YFSETQ. The CDR3 is 15 amino acids.

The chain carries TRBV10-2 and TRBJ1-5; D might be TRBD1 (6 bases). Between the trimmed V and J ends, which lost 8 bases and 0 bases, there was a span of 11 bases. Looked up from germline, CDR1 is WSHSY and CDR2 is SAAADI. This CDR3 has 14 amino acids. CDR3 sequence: CASSRGYSNQPQHF. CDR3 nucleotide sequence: TGCGCCAGCTCCAGGGGTTATAGCAATCAGCCCCAGCATTTT.

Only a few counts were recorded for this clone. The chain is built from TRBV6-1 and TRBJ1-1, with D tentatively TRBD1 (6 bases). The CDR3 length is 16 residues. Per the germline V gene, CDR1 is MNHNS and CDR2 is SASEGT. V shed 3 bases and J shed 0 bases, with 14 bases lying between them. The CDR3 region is CASSELTGRLNTEAFF. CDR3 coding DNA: TGTGCCAGCAGTGAGCTGACAGGCAGGCTGAACACTGAAGCTTTCTTT.

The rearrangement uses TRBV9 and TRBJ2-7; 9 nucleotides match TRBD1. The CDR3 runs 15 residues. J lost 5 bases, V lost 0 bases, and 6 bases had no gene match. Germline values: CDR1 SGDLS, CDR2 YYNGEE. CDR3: CASSVGGTGQNEQYF. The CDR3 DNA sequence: TGTGCCAGCAGCGTAGGGGGGACAGGGCAAAACGAGCAGTACTTC.

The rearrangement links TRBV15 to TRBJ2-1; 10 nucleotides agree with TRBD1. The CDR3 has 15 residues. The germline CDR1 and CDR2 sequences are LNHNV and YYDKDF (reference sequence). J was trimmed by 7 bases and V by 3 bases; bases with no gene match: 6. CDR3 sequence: CATSSDRGRENEQFF. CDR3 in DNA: TGTGCCACCAGCAGCGACAGGGGGCGAGAAAATGAGCAGTTCTTC.

The CDR3 is CASSPNLQGRYEQYF. CDR3 coding DNA: TGTGCCAGCAGCCCAAATCTACAGGGTCGGTACGAGCAGTACTTC. The genes are TRBV6-5 and TRBJ2-7; a weak D match, TRBD1 (6 bases). This CDR3 region has 15 residues. Trimming pared 6 bases from V and 4 bases from J, leaving 19 bases between. Germline CDR1 and CDR2: MNHEY and SVGAGI.

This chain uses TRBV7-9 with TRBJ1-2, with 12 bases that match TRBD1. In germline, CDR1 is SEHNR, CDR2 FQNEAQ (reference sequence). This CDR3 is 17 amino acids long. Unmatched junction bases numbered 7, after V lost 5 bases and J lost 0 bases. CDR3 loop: CASSLGTGGQANYGYTF. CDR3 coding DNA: TGTGCCAGCAGCCTCGGGACAGGGGGCCAAGCTAACTATGGCTACACCTTC.

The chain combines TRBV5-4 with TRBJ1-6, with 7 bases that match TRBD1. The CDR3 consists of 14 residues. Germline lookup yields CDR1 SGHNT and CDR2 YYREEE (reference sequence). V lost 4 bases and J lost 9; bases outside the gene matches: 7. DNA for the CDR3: TGTGCCAGCAGCGACCGACAGGGAGGTTCACCCCTCCACTTT. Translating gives CASSDRQGGSPLHF.

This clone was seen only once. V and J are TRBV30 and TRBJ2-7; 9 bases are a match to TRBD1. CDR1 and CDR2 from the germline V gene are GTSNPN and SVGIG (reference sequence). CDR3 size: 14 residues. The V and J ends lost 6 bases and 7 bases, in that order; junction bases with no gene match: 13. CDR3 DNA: TGTGCCTGCCCTCGGAGGGACAGGGCAAGGGAGCAGTACTTC. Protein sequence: CACPRRDRAREQYF.

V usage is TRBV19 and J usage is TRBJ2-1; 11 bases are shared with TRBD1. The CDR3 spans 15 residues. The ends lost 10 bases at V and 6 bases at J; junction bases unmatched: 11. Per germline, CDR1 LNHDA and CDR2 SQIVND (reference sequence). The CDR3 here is CATLFGTGGFNEQFF. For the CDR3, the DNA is TGTGCCACCCTATTTGGGACAGGGGGATTCAATGAGCAGTTCTTC.

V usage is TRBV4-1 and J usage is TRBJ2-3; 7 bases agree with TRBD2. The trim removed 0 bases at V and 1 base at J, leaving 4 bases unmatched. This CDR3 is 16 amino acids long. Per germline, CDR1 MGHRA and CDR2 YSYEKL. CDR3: CASSQDAGVGTDTQYF. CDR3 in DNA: TGCGCCAGCAGCCAAGACGCGGGAGTCGGCACAGATACGCAGTATTTT.

The CDR3 bases are TGTGCCAGCAGCTGGCGGGAGGGCACCGGGGAGCTGTTTTTT. Translated: CASSWREGTGELFF. V usage is TRBV11-2 and J usage is TRBJ2-2, with 9 nucleotides matching TRBD2. The CDR3 loop spans 14 amino acids. Trimming took 4 bases from V and 4 from J; bases not matched to a gene: 1. The germline V gene encodes CDR1 SGHAT and CDR2 FQNNGV.

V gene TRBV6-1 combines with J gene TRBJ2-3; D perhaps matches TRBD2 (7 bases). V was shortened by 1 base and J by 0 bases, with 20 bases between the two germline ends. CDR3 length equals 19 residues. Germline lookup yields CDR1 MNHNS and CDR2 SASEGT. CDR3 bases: TGTGCCAGCAGTGAAGGCCGAGCGGGGACATTACGTAGCACAGATACGCAGTATTTT. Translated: CASSEGRAGTLRSTDTQYF.

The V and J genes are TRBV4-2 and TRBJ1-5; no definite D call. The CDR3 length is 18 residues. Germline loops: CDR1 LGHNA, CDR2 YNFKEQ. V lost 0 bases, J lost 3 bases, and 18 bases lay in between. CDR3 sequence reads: CASSQDRGFVFVNQPQHF. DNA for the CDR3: TGTGCCAGCAGCCAAGATCGAGGGTTCGTATTCGTCAATCAGCCCCAGCATTTT.

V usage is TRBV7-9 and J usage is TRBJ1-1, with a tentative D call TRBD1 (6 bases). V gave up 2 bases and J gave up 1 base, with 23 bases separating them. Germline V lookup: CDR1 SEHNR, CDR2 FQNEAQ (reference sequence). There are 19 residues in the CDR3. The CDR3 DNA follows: TGTGCCAGCAGCTTAATTTGGACGGTTGTGGGGGCTAGGAACACTGAAGCTTTCTTT. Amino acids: CASSLIWTVVGARNTEAFF.